This T cell receptor beta chain was documented in a study of OX40 agonist ivuxolimab in advanced cancers. The study's findings and limits: Antigen targets of the expanded peripheral T cells went undetermined. At 0.1 to 3.0 mg/kg, clonal expansion of CD4+ and CD8+ blood T cells had occurred by week 6.

The table lists this clone with a count of one. The antigen is not known. Trimming pared 1 base from V and 1 base from J, leaving 8 bases between. This CDR3 contains 14 residues. The germline V gene encodes CDR1 MGHRA and CDR2 YSYEKL. Only in-frame clones appear in the TCRdb table, and some are missing; sequencing was by immunoSEQ multiplex PCR. This sample has 30,000 to 40,000 clones, with around four fifths found just once. The chain uses TRBV4-1 and TRBJ2-7; D is undetermined. This TCR came from an adult with an advanced solid tumor such as melanoma, head and neck, liver or kidney cancer. Source: CD4+ or CD8+ T cells sorted from blood, taken in a trial of the OX40 agonist ivuxolimab. CDR3 bases: TGCGCCAGCAGCCAAGCCGAGAAGTCCTACGAGCAGTACTTC. It yields the protein CASSQAEKSYEQYF.